The rows below give T cell receptor beta chains drawn from one sample of a study of cytomegalovirus exposure and HLA in healthy donors. Sequenced by immunoSEQ multiplex PCR; TCRdb stores in-frame clones only, minus some. Counted here are approximately 150,000 clones, roughly 77% occurring once; the ten biggest clones make up about 4.5%. The sequenced sample consisted of PBMCs. The receptors derive from a man aged 18 to 30 in good health and CMV-seropositive. Each CDR3 is given with its conserved first and last residue. A D gene is named only where the DNA matches it firmly. Expanded clones get a size class; other rows say once, few or many, or leave the size out.

TRBD1	TRBJ2-1	TRBV11-3	15	-	CASSHSDRAGNEQFF	TGTGCCAGCAGCCATTCGGACAGGGCTGGCAATGAGCAGTTCTTC
TRBD1	TRBJ2-1	TRBV12-5	13	-	CASGGDSYNEQFF	TGTGCTAGTGGAGGGGACAGCTACAATGAGCAGTTCTTC
TRBD1	TRBJ1-1	TRBV6-5	14	few	CASRADRGGTEAFF	TGTGCCAGCAGGGCGGACAGGGGAGGGACTGAAGCTTTCTTT
-	TRBJ2-1	TRBV5-5	15	-	CASSLRRGLNNEQFF	TGTGCCAGCAGCTTGCGCAGGGGTCTTAACAATGAGCAGTTCTTC
TRBD1	TRBJ2-1	TRBV5-1	15	few	CASRPGTGGHNEQFF	TGCGCCAGCAGGCCCGGGACAGGGGGCCACAATGAGCAGTTCTTC
-	TRBJ1-2	TRBV5-1	13	-	CASSPGVDYGYTF	TGCGCCAGCAGTCCAGGGGTGGACTATGGCTACACCTTC
-	TRBJ1-2	TRBV28	15	-	CASTTNYRVGYGYTF	TGTGCCAGCACTACTAATTACAGGGTTGGCTATGGCTACACCTTC
-	TRBJ1-2	TRBV7-8	15	few	CASSLAEGAFYGYTF	TGTGCCAGCAGCTTAGCGGAAGGGGCCTTCTATGGCTACACCTTC
TRBD1	TRBJ1-1	TRBV7-9	13	-	CASSFGGQDEAFF	TGTGCCAGCAGCTTTGGAGGACAGGATGAAGCTTTCTTT
TRBD2	TRBJ2-1	TRBV9	14	few	CASSPSGSNNEQFF	TGTGCCAGCAGCCCTAGCGGGAGTAACAATGAGCAGTTCTTC
TRBD1	TRBJ1-3	TRBV6-6	14	-	CASTDRGAENTIYF	TGTGCCAGCACCGACAGGGGAGCTGAAAACACCATATATTTT
TRBD2	TRBJ2-5	TRBV6-5	14	-	CASSLERGGETQYF	TGTGCCAGCAGTCTTGAGCGGGGGGGAGAGACCCAGTACTTC
-	TRBJ1-6	TRBV11-1	13	-	CASSFDRSSPLHF	TGTGCCAGCAGCTTCGACAGGTCCTCACCCCTCCACTTT
TRBD1	TRBJ2-3	TRBV11-1	15	-	CASSTDRVRTDTQYF	TGTGCCAGCAGCACAGACAGGGTTAGGACAGATACGCAGTATTTT
-	TRBJ1-4	TRBV9	14	-	CASSVSGAGEKLFF	TGTGCCAGCAGCGTATCAGGGGCAGGGGAAAAACTGTTTTTT
TRBD2	TRBJ2-3	TRBV29-1	13	-	CSVVPTSGDTQYF	TGCAGCGTTGTCCCGACTAGCGGGGATACGCAGTATTTT
TRBD1	TRBJ1-5	TRBV5-6	14	-	CASGDRASNQPQHF	TGTGCCAGCGGAGACAGGGCTAGCAATCAGCCCCAGCATTTT